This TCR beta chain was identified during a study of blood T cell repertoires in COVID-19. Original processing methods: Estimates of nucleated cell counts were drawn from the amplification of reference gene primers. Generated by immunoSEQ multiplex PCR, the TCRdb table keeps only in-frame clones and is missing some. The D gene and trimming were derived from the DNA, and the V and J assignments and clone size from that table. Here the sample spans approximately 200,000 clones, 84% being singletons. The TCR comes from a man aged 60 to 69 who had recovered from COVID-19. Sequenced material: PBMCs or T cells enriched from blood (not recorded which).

For the CDR3, the DNA is TGCGCCAGCAGTGACCCAGGGGCCGCGAACACTGAAGCTTTCTTT. Its translation: CASSDPGAANTEAFF. V gene TRBV10-1 combines with J gene TRBJ1-1, with D possibly TRBD1 on 6 matching bases. The length of the CDR3 is 15 residues. Germline V gives CDR1 WNHNN, CDR2 SYGVQD (reference sequence). V lost 3 bases to trimming and J lost 1 base, with 12 bases between them.